This TCR beta chain was observed in a study of blood T cell repertoires in COVID-19. Across the whole study: Collection of acute and convalescent COVID-19 samples took place in the United States, Italy and Spain. From T cells, B-cell-depleted T cells, or PBMCs came the material, which was cDNA or gDNA.

As originally analysed: The authors estimated nucleated cell counts from reference gene primer amplification. Measured with immunoSEQ multiplex PCR; TCRdb has only the in-frame clones, and not every one. The V and J calls and clone size come from that table; D and trimming were worked out from the DNA. Found here are roughly 220,000 clones, roughly 84% of them singletons; the top ten hold roughly 2.4%. The V gene's germline CDR1 is ENHRY and CDR2 SYGVKD. With 3 bases removed from V and 4 bases from J, the gap between germline ends came to 9 bases. The CDR3 sequence is 13 residues long. The receptor was derived from a woman aged 60-75 years with acute or convalescent COVID-19. Source material: peripheral blood. This sequence joins TRBV10-3 and TRBJ1-2; D gene uncertain. The CDR3 is CAISDRGGYGYTF. DNA for the CDR3: TGTGCCATCAGTGACCGGGGTGGCTATGGCTACACCTTC.